The clone carrying this T cell receptor (beta chain) has just one count. Its antigen is still unknown. Possible read error: a much larger clone is one base away. This record belongs to a study of breast tumors, draining lymph nodes, adjacent tissues. Whole-study results and caveats: The data were judged consistent with most tumor T cells coming from lymph node and expanding in tumor.

Breast cancer patients provided tissue from their axillary draining lymph nodes. Using its own MiXCR run on the multiplex PCR reads, TCRdb lists one record per CDR3 protein. The table includes fewer than 150,000 distinct CDR3 sequences, 21% detected once. This CDR3 region has 15 residues. Trimming took 1 base from V and 6 from J; bases not matched to a gene: 7. Germline CDR1 GTSNPN, CDR2 SVGIG (reference sequence). Sequences were obtained from axillary lymph node tissue. This TCR derives from a female donor with breast cancer. Some clones in this sample may be carry-over from other donors' samples. This rearrangement joins TRBV30 to TRBJ2-2, with 8 nucleotides matching TRBD2. The CDR3 loop reads CAWSGGLVIAGELFF. The CDR3 nucleotides are TGTGCCTGGAGTGGGGGACTAGTAATCGCCGGGGAGCTGTTTTTT.